These T cell receptor beta chains were read from a single sample in a study of shared clonotypes between healthy human individuals. The method was immunoSEQ multiplex PCR; TCRdb's version includes in-frame clones alone and lacks a portion of them. The sample lists fewer than 2.5 million clones, 93% occurring once. Sequencing input: naive CD4+ T cells from PBMCs. The source of these receptors is a man aged 18 to 29 in good health. Some clones in this sample may be carry-over from other donors' samples. The CDR3 runs from the conserved cysteine through the conserved F or W. The order of the fields is D gene, clone size, V gene, J gene, CDR3 protein, CDR3 DNA. D genes are given only for firm matches. Where a row states a size, it is once, few, many or the class of an expanded clone; other rows omit it.

.	.	TRBV6-1	TRBJ1-3	CATSHGNTIYF	TGTGCCACATCTCATGGAAACACCATATATTTT
.	.	TRBV2	TRBJ1-5	CASSPGARVQPQHF	TGTGCCAGCAGTCCCGGGGCCAGGGTTCAGCCCCAGCATTTT
TRBD1	.	TRBV5-1	TRBJ1-2	CASSFVPGGDGYTF	TGCGCCAGCAGCTTCGTTCCAGGGGGTGATGGCTACACCTTC
TRBD1	.	TRBV15	TRBJ2-5	CATSSRTGEETQYF	TGTGCCACCAGCAGCCGGACAGGGGAAGAGACCCAGTACTTC
.	.	TRBV27	TRBJ1-3	CASSLLGAGNTIYF	TGTGCCAGCAGTTTATTGGGGGCTGGAAACACCATATATTTT
TRBD2	.	TRBV5-1	TRBJ2-7	CASSLDREDEQYF	TGCGCCAGCAGCTTGGACCGGGAGGACGAGCAGTACTTC
.	.	TRBV29-1	TRBJ2-4	CSARQLEGIQYF	TGCAGCGCCCGACAGTTAGAGGGCATTCAGTACTTC
TRBD1	.	TRBV6-5	TRBJ1-2	CASSFEAGQGAYGYTF	TGTGCCAGCAGTTTCGAAGCCGGACAGGGGGCCTATGGCTACACCTTC
TRBD1	.	TRBV19	TRBJ2-2	CASSPGTVKNTGELFF	TGTGCCAGTAGTCCAGGGACAGTTAAAAATACCGGGGAGCTGTTTTTT
.	once	TRBV18	TRBJ2-1	CASSLGQTNEQFF	TGTGCCAGCTCACTCGGACAGACCAATGAGCAGTTCTTC
.	.	TRBV29-1	TRBJ1-2	CSIKTAYYGYTF	TGCAGCATTAAGACAGCTTACTATGGCTACACCTTC
.	.	TRBV5-1	TRBJ2-3	CASSLGLHLALSTDTQYF	TGCGCCAGCAGCTTGGGATTACACCTAGCGCTTAGCACAGATACGCAGTATTTT
TRBD2	once	TRBV5-8	TRBJ2-2	CASSLARTSGSDGELFF	TGTGCCAGCAGCTTGGCCCGGACTAGCGGGAGTGACGGGGAGCTGTTTTTT
.	once	TRBV6-5	TRBJ2-7	CASSRDLGKEQYF	TGTGCCAGCAGCCGGGACTTGGGGAAGGAGCAGTACTTC
TRBD1	.	TRBV5-1	TRBJ2-1	CASSLAGTGALNEQFF	TGCGCCAGCAGCTTGGCGGGGACAGGGGCCCTAAATGAGCAGTTCTTC
.	.	TRBV10-3	TRBJ2-7	CATRPGANPTYEQYF	TGTGCCACCCGACCCGGAGCAAACCCAACCTACGAGCAGTACTTC
TRBD2	.	TRBV5-1	TRBJ2-2	CASSLVGTSWTGELFF	TGCGCCAGCAGCTTGGTTGGGACTAGCTGGACCGGGGAGCTGTTTTTT
.	once	TRBV9	TRBJ1-5	CASSADPGSNQPQHF	TGTGCCAGCAGCGCGGACCCAGGGAGCAATCAGCCCCAGCATTTT
TRBD2	.	TRBV18	TRBJ2-3	CASSAHSGTTDTQYF	TGTGCCAGCTCAGCACATAGCGGGACCACAGATACGCAGTATTTT
.	.	TRBV7-3	TRBJ1-1	CASSLTGGAEAFF	TGTGCCAGCAGCTTAACGGGAGGCGCTGAAGCTTTCTTT
.	.	TRBV30	TRBJ2-3	CAWSIPGTDTQYF	TGTGCCTGGAGTATTCCGGGCACAGATACGCAGTATTTT
.	.	TRBV15	TRBJ1-5	CATSRDLGGRDGQPQHF	TGTGCCACCAGCAGAGATTTAGGGGGGAGGGATGGTCAGCCCCAGCATTTT
.	few	TRBV20-1	TRBJ2-7	CSARRGYEQYF	TGCAGTGCTAGAAGGGGCTACGAGCAGTACTTC
.	.	TRBV5-1	TRBJ2-3	CASSRGAVDTQYF	TGCGCCAGCAGCCGGGGGGCAGTCGATACGCAGTATTTT
.	.	TRBV11-2	TRBJ2-1	CASSDAGSSYNEQFF	TGTGCCAGCAGCGACGCCGGGAGCTCCTACAATGAGCAGTTCTTC
.	.	TRBV5-1	TRBJ2-7	CASSRERSYEQYF	TGCGCCAGCAGCCGGGAGCGGAGCTACGAGCAGTACTTC
TRBD1	.	TRBV7-9	TRBJ2-6	CASSLGQGETGANVLTF	TGTGCCAGCAGCCTGGGGCAGGGGGAGACTGGGGCCAACGTCCTGACTTTC
.	.	TRBV19	TRBJ2-5	CASSIERGGETQYF	TGTGCCAGTAGTATAGAGAGGGGCGGGGAGACCCAGTACTTC
.	.	TRBV29-1	TRBJ2-1	CSVLGLYNEQFF	TGCAGCGTTCTAGGACTCTACAATGAGCAGTTCTTC
.	.	TRBV12-1	TRBJ2-1	CASSSVPITGGTTYNEQFF	TGTGCCAGCAGCTCCGTTCCCATAACTGGCGGGACCACCTACAATGAGCAGTTCTTC
.	.	TRBV29-1	TRBJ2-3	CSVCGATDTQYF	TGCAGCGTTTGTGGTGCCACAGATACGCAGTATTTT
.	.	TRBV19	TRBJ1-1	CASSNGESPNTEAFF	TGTGCCAGTAGTAACGGGGAAAGCCCGAACACTGAAGCTTTCTTT
TRBD1	once	TRBV7-3	TRBJ2-2	CASSLRVIGTGHELNTGELFF	TGTGCCAGCAGCTTAAGGGTAATTGGGACAGGGCACGAACTGAACACCGGGGAGCTGTTTTTT
.	.	TRBV9	TRBJ2-7	CASSVAGEFYEQYF	TGTGCCAGCAGCGTAGCGGGGGAGTTTTACGAGCAGTACTTC
.	.	TRBV10-2	TRBJ2-3	CASRRWDQSTDTQYF	TGCGCCAGCAGGAGGTGGGACCAAAGCACAGATACGCAGTATTTT
TRBD1	.	TRBV5-6	TRBJ1-1	CASSFVEGGPNTEAFF	TGTGCCAGCAGCTTTGTGGAAGGGGGCCCGAACACTGAAGCTTTCTTT
TRBD1	.	TRBV6-6	TRBJ2-1	CASCTGAEQFF	TGTGCCAGTTGCACAGGGGCTGAGCAGTTCTTC
.	.	TRBV10-3	TRBJ1-4	CASHATGGEKLFF	TGTGCCTCCCACGCGACCGGAGGAGAAAAACTGTTTTTT
TRBD2	.	TRBV5-1	TRBJ2-1	CASSGRVALGYNEQFF	TGCGCCAGCAGCGGGAGGGTGGCGTTGGGCTACAATGAGCAGTTCTTC
TRBD1	.	TRBV11-2	TRBJ1-2	CASSLDRNYGYTF	TGTGCCAGCAGCCTGGACAGGAACTATGGCTACACCTTC
.	.	TRBV11-2	TRBJ2-1	CASSLGPLTNNEQFF	TGTGCCAGCAGCTTAGGACCGTTGACAAACAATGAGCAGTTCTTC
TRBD2	.	TRBV29-1	TRBJ2-1	CSVENPSGSSSYNEQFF	TGCAGCGTTGAAAACCCTAGCGGGTCCAGCTCCTACAATGAGCAGTTCTTC
.	once	TRBV6-4	TRBJ2-2	CASSAARDTGELFF	TGTGCCAGCAGTGCGGCACGGGACACCGGGGAGCTGTTTTTT
TRBD1	.	TRBV28	TRBJ1-3	CASSLWGQGRLWDF	TGTGCCAGCAGTTTATGGGGACAGGGGAGACTTTGGGATTTT
TRBD1	.	TRBV6-5	TRBJ1-5	CASSSRGREPQHF	TGTGCCAGCAGCTCGAGGGGGCGGGAGCCCCAGCATTTT
.	.	TRBV7-2	TRBJ1-5	CASSLAGPVNQPQHF	TGTGCCAGCAGCTTAGCGGGACCCGTCAATCAGCCCCAGCATTTT
.	.	TRBV28	TRBJ2-4	CASSLLYAGRTELAKNIQYF	TGTGCCAGCAGTTTGCTATACGCGGGACGGACGGAGTTAGCCAAAAACATTCAGTACTTC
.	.	TRBV28	TRBJ1-5	CASSVTNQPQHF	TGTGCCAGCAGTGTCACAAATCAGCCCCAGCATTTT
TRBD1	once	TRBV4-1	TRBJ1-1	CASSQAGGFTEAFF	TGCGCCAGCAGCCAAGCAGGGGGTTTCACTGAAGCTTTCTTT
TRBD1	.	TRBV5-4	TRBJ2-5	CASSFGQGTETQYF	TGTGCCAGCAGCTTTGGACAGGGGACAGAGACCCAGTACTTC
.	.	TRBV5-1	TRBJ2-3	CASSPGTVKGDTQYF	TGCGCCAGCAGCCCCGGGACCGTCAAGGGAGATACGCAGTATTTT